This is a list of T cell receptor beta chains from one sample in a study of control samples from healthy donors and cancer patients. Only in-frame clones appear in the TCRdb table, and some are missing; sequencing was by immunoSEQ multiplex PCR. Here the sample spans more than 85,000 clones, around 89% being singletons. Sequenced sample: blood. These receptors came from a woman in her fifties or sixties in good health. Both conserved end residues are part of each CDR3. The order of the fields is V gene, J gene, CDR3 protein.

>TRBV7-9|TRBJ2-3
CASSSIIGLGDTQYF
>TRBV6-6|TRBJ1-5
CASSSFNRQNQPQHF
>TRBV6-2/TRBV6-3|TRBJ2-3
CASSYSGGADTQYF
>TRBV29-1|TRBJ1-1
CSVCRGLYTEAFF
>TRBV20-1|TRBJ2-1
CSASSGYNEQFF
>TRBV29-1|TRBJ2-3
CSVEGLAGVADTQYF
>TRBV30|TRBJ2-3
CAWRAGASTDTQYF
>TRBV19|TRBJ2-6
CASSIGESGANVLTF
>TRBV9|TRBJ2-3
CASSPFLSGTTDTQYF
>TRBV18|TRBJ2-5
CASSPQLQETQYF
>TRBV30|TRBJ1-1
CARTGPLNTEAFF
>TRBV5-1|TRBJ2-5
CASSSGMGEPETQYF
>TRBV12-5|TRBJ1-1
CASLGWSYTEAFF